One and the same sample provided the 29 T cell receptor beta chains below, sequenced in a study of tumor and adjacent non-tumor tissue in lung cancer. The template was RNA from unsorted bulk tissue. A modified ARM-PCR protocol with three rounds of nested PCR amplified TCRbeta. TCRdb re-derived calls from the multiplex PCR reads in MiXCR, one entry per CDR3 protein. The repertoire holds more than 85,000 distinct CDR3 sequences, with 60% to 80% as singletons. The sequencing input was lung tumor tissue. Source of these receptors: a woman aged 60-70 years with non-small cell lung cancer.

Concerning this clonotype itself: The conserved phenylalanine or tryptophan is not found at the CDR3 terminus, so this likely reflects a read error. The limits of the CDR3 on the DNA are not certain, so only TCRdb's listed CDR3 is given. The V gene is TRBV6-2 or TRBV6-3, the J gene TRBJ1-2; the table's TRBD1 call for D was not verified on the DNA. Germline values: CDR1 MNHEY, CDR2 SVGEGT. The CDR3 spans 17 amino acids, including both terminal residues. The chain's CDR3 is CASSSPILQQGLYGYPI.

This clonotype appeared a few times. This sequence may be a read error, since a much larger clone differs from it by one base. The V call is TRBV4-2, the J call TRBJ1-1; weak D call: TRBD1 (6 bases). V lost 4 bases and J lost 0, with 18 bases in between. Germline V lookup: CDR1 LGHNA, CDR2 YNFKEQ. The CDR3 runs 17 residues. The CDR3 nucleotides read TGTGCCAGCAGCCCATCTCTACAGGGACTCGTGAACACTGAAGCTTTCTTT. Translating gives CASSPSLQGLVNTEAFF.

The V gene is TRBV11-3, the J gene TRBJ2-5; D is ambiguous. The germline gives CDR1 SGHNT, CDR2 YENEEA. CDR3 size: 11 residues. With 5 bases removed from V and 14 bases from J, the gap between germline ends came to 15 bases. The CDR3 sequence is CASSPGETHYF. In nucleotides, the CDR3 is TGTGCCAGCAGCCCTGGAGAGACGCACTACTTC.

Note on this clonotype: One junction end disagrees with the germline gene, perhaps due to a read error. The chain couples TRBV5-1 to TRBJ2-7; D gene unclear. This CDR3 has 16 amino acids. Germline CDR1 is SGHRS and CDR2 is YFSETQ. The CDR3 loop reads CTSSAKQIPSSYEQYF. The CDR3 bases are TGCACCAGCAGCGCGAAACAGATTCCGAGCTCCTACGAGCAGTACTTC.

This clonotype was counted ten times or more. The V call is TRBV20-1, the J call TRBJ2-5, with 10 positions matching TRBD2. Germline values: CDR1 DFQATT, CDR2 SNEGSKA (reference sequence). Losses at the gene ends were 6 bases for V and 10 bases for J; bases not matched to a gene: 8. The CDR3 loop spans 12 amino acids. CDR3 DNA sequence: TGCAGTGCCCTAGGGGTAGCGGGGGGCCAGTACTTC. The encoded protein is CSALGVAGGQYF.

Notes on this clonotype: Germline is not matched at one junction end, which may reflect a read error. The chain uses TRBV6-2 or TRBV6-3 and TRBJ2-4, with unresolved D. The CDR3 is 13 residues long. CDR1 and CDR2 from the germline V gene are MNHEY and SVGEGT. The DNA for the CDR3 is TGTGGCAGCACTTACGATGTCCAAAACATTGAGTACTTC. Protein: CGSTYDVQNIEYF.

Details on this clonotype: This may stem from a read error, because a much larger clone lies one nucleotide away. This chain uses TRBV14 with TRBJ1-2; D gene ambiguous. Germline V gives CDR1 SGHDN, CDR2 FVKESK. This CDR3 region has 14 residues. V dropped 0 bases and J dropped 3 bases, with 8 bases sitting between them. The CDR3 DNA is TGTGCCAGCAGCCAAGAAGACCTGGACTATGGCTACACCTTC. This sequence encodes CASSQEDLDYGYTF. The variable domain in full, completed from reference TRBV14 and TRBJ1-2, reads EAGVTQFPSHSVIEKGQTVTLRCDPISGHDNLYWYRRVMGKEIKFLLHFVKESKQDESGMPNNRFLAERTGGTYSTLKVQPAELEDSGVYFCASSQEDLDYGYTFGSGTRLTVV.

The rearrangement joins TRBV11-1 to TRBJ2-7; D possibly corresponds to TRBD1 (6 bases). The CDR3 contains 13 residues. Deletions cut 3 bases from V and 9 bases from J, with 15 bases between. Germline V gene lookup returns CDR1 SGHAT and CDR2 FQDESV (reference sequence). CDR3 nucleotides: TGTGCCAGCAGCTTCATATTCAGGGGCGGGCAGTACTTC. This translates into CASSFIFRGGQYF.

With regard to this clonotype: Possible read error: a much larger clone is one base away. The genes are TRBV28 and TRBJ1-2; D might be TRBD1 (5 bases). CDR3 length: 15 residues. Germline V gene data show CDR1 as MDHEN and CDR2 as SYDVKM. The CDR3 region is CTSSAGTLGPGGYTF. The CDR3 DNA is TGTACCAGCAGTGCCGGGACCTTAGGACCCGGAGGCTACACCTTC.

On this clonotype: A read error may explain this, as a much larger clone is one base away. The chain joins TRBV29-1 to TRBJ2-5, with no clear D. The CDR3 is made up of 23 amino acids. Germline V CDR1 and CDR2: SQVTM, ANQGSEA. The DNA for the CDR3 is TGCAACCACTTCCCCTGTCAAGTCCAGTTCTACGGGCTCTCGGAGAATGACGAGTGGACCCAGTACTTC. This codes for CNHFPCQVQFYGLSENDEWTQYF.

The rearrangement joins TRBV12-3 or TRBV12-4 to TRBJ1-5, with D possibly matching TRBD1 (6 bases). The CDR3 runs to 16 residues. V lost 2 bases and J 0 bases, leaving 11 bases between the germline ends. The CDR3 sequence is CASSLLGGDSNQPQHF. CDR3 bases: TGTGCCAGCAGTTTATTAGGGGGAGATAGCAATCAGCCCCAGCATTTT.

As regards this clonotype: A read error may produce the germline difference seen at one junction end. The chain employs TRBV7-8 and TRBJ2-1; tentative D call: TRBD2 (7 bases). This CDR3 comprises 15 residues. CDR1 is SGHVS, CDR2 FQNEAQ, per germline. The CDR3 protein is CASSLGGGPLNEKFF. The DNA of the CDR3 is TGTGCCAGCAGCTTAGGGGGGGGGCCTCTCAATGAGAAGTTCTTC.

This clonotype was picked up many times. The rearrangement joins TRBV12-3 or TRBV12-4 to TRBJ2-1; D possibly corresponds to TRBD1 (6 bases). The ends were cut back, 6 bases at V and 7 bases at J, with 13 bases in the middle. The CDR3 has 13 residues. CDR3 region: CASRATGLNEQFF. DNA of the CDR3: TGTGCCAGCAGAGCCACAGGGTTAAATGAGCAGTTCTTC.

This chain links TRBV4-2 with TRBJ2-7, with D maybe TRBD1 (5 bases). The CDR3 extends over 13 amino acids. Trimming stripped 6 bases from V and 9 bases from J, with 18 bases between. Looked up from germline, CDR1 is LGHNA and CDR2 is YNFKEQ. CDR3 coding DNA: TGTGCCAGCAGATTGGGGCAGACCTACTTGCAGTACTTC. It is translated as CASRLGQTYLQYF.

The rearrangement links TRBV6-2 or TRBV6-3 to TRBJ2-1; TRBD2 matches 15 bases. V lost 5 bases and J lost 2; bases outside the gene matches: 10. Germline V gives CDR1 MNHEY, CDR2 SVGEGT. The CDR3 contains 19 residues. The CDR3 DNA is TGTGCCAGCAGTACCCCCTGGACTAGCGGGAGGGCGACCTACAATGAGCAGTTCTTC. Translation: CASSTPWTSGRATYNEQFF.

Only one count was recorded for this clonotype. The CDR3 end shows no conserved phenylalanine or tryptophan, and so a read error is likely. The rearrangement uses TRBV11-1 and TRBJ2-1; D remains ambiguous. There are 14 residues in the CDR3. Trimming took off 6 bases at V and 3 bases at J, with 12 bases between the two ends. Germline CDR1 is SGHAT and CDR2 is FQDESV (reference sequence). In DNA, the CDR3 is TGTGCCAGCAGTCGGGCAAGCTTCTACAATGAGCAGTTCTTA. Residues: CASSRASFYNEQFL.

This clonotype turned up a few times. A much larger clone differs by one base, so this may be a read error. CDR3 region: CNARDYSGSGANVLTF. The CDR3 region has the DNA TGCAATGCTAGAGATTACTCGGGCTCTGGGGCCAACGTCCTGACTTTC. The chain links TRBV20-1 to TRBJ2-6, with no clear D. The germline gives CDR1 DFQATT, CDR2 SNEGSKA (reference sequence). The CDR3 length is 16 residues.

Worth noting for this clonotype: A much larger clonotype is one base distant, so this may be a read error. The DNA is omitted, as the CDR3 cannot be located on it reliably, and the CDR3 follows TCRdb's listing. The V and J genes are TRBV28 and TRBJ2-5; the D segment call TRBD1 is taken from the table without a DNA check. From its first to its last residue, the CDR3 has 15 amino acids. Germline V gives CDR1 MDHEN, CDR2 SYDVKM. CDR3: CASSTSTAARVTQYF.

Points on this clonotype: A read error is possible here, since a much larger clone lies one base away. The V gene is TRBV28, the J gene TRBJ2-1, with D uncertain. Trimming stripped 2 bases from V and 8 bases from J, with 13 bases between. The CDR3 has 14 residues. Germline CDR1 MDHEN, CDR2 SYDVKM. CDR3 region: CASSLRAGSHEQFF. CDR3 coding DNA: TGTGCCAGCAGTTTACGGGCTGGTTCACATGAGCAGTTCTTC.

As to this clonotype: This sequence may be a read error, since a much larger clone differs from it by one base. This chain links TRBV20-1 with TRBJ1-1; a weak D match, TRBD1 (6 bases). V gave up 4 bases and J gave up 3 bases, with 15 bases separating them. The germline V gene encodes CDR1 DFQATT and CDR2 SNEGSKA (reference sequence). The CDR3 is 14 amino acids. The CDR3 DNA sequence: TGCAGTGCTACATCGTCTTCAGGGGACACTGAAGCTTTCTTT. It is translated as CSATSSSGDTEAFF.

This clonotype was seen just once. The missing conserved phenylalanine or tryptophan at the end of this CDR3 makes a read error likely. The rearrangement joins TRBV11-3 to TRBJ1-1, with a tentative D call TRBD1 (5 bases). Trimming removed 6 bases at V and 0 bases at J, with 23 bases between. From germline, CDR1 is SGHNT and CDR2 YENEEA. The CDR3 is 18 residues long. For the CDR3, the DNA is TGTGCCAGCAGTTTAATTGGACCGCCGGGACGGATGAACACTGAAGCTTTCTAT. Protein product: CASSLIGPPGRMNTEAFY.

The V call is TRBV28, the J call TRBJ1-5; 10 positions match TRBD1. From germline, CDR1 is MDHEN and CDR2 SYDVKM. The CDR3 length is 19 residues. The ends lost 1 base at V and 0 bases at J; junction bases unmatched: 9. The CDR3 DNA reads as TGTGCCAGCAGTTTATCCACGGGACAGGGGCGAACTAGCAATCAGCCCCAGCATTTT. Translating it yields CASSLSTGQGRTSNQPQHF.

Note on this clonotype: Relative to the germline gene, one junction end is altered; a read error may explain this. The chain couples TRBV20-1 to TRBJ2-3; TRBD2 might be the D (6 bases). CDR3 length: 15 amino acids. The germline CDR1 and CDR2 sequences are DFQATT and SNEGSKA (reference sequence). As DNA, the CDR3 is TGCAGGCCGAGTCCTGCTAGCGTGATCACAGATACGCACTATTTT. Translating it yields CRPSPASVITDTHYF.

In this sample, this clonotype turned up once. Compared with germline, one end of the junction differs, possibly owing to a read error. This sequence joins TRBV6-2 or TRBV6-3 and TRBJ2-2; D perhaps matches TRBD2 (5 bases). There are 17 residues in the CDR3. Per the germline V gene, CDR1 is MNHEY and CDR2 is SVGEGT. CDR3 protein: CASSPDPPRANTVELFF. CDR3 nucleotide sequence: TGTGCCAGCAGCCCAGACCCCCCGAGGGCGAATACCGTGGAGCTGTTTTTT.

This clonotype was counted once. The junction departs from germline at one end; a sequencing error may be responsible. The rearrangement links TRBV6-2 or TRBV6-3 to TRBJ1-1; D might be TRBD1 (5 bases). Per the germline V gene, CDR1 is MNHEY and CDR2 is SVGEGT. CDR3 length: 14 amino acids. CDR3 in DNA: TGTGCCAGCACTTGCCCGGGGGTGAGGACTGAGGCTTTCTTT. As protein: CASTCPGVRTEAFF.

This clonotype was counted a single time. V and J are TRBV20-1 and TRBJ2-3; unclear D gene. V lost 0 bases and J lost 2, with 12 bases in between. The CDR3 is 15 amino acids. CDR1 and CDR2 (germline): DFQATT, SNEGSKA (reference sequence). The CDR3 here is CSARDQKCITDTQYF. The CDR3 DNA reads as TGCAGTGCTAGAGATCAGAAGTGTATCACAGATACGCAGTATTTT.

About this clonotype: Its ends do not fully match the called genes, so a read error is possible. Here the CDR3 reads CASSLAITSGRAYNEQLF. In nucleotides, the CDR3 is TGTGCCAGCAGCTTAGCCATAACTAGCGGGAGGGCCTACAATGAGCAGCTCTTC. The rearrangement joins TRBV11-2 to TRBJ2-1, with 13 positions matching TRBD2. CDR1 SGHAT and CDR2 FQNNGV come from the germline V gene. There are 18 residues in the CDR3.

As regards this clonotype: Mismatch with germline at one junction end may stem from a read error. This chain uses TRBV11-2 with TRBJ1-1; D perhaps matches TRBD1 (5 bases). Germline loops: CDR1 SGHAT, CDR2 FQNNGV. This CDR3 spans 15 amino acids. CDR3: CTSSLTTAMRAEAFF. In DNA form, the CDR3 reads TGTACCAGCAGCCTCACGACAGCGATGAGGGCTGAAGCTTTCTTC.

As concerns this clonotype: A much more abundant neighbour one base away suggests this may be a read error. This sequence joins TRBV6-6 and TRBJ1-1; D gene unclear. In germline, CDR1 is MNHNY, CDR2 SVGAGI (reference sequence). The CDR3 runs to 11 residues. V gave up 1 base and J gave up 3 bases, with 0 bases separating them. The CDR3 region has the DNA TGTGCCAGCAGTTACTACACTGAAGCTTTCTTT. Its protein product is CASSYYTEAFF.